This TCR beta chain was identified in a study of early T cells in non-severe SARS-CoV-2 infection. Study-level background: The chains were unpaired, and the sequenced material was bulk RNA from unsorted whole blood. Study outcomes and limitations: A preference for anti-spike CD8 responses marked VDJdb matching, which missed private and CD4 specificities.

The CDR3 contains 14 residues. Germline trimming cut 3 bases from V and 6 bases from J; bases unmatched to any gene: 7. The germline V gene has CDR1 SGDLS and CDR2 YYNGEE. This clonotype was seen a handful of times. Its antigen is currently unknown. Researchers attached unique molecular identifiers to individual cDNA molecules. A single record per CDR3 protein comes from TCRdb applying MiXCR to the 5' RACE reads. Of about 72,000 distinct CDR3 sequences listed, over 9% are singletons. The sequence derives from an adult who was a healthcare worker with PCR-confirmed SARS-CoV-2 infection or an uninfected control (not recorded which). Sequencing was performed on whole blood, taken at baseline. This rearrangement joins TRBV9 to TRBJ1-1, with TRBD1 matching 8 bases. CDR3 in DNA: TGTGCCAGCAGCGGAACAGGGGGTGGGGCTGAAGCTTTCTTT. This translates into CASSGTGGGAEAFF.